The next 21 T cell receptor beta chains were all read from a single sample in a study of blood T cell repertoires in COVID-19 (dated by TCRdb to 2018 to 2020). To prepare the library, the immunoSEQ multiplex PCR assay was applied. TCRdb retrieved this table from immuneACCESS and kept in-frame rearrangements only. Not all clones are present; in checked studies, unresolved V genes account for under half, and no reason is known for the remainder. This sample gives tens of thousands of clones in total; about 80% of them show up just once. The ten largest clones take up about 5.7% of the sample. The sequenced sample consisted of peripheral blood. The source of these receptors is a man between 45 and 60 years old with active or convalescent COVID-19.

V usage is TRBV5-1 and J usage is TRBJ1-1; D may be TRBD1 (5 bases). CDR3 size: 16 residues. Germline V gene lookup returns CDR1 SGHRS and CDR2 YFSETQ. Trimming cost V 0 bases and J 6 bases, with 18 bases left between them. CDR3 sequence: CASSLEAGQFSAEAFF. In DNA, the CDR3 is TGCGCCAGCAGCTTGGAAGCGGGGCAGTTCTCCGCTGAAGCTTTCTTT.

This chain uses TRBV30 with TRBJ1-6; tentatively, D is TRBD1 (6 bases). From germline, CDR1 is GTSNPN and CDR2 SVGIG (reference sequence). Deletions cut 4 bases from V and 9 bases from J, with 13 bases between. This CDR3 is 13 amino acids long. CDR3 nucleotide sequence: TGTGCCTGGAAGGGAGGGGGTGGTTCACCCCTCCACTTT. It translates to CAWKGGGGSPLHF.

This chain uses TRBV5-4 with TRBJ2-6, with a possible D match to TRBD2 (5 bases). The CDR3 has 17 amino acids. Trimming left V 7 bases short and J 0 bases short, with 17 bases between. CDR1 SGHNT and CDR2 YYREEE come from the germline V gene (reference sequence). The CDR3 here is CASARGSRASGANVLTF. The CDR3 DNA reads TGTGCCAGCGCCCGCGGGTCCCGGGCCTCTGGGGCCAACGTCCTGACTTTC.

V gene TRBV4-3 combines with J gene TRBJ2-2; no firm D call. This CDR3 has 14 amino acids. Germline V gene data show CDR1 as LGHNA and CDR2 as YSLEER. The V end lost 0 bases, the J end lost 6 bases, and 8 bases lay between the germline ends. CDR3 nucleotides: TGCGCCAGCAGCCAAGATTACAGACCCGGGGAGCTGTTTTTT. It translates to CASSQDYRPGELFF.

The rearrangement uses TRBV11-1 and TRBJ2-3; TRBD2 is a possible D gene (5 bases). The CDR3 length is 16 residues. The V end was cut by 3 bases, the J end by 1 base, with 14 bases between. The germline V gene encodes CDR1 SGHAT and CDR2 FQDESV (reference sequence). CDR3 protein: CASSLDFSAGTDTQYF. The CDR3 bases are TGTGCCAGCAGCTTGGACTTTAGCGCGGGCACAGATACGCAGTATTTT.

There are a few counts of this clone. This chain links TRBV3-1 (or the pseudogene TRBV3-2) with TRBJ2-5; D might be TRBD1 (5 bases). Trimming shortened V by 0 bases and J by 6 bases, and 14 bases separated the two germline ends. The CDR3 is 15 amino acids. Germline V CDR1 and CDR2: LGHDT, YNNKEL (reference sequence). CDR3 protein: CASSQDRGRAQTQYF. The CDR3 DNA is TGTGCCAGCAGCCAAGATAGGGGCAGGGCACAGACCCAGTACTTC.

This chain uses TRBV9 with TRBJ2-1, with 10 bases aligning to TRBD2. V shed 0 bases, J shed 4 bases, and the junction held 7 bases outside the gene matches. This CDR3 is built from 17 residues. The germline V gene has CDR1 SGDLS and CDR2 YYNGEE. The CDR3 sequence is CASSVAIAGGEYNEQFF. DNA for the CDR3: TGTGCCAGCAGCGTAGCTATAGCGGGGGGAGAATACAATGAGCAGTTCTTC.

The genes are TRBV18 and TRBJ1-5; TRBD1 is a possible D gene (6 bases). This CDR3 region has 15 residues. The germline gives CDR1 KGHSH, CDR2 LQKENI. Trimming removed 1 base at V and 4 bases at J, with 11 bases between. The CDR3 spells CASSPQPGDNQPQHF. For the CDR3, the DNA is TGTGCCAGCTCACCACAACCAGGGGATAATCAGCCCCAGCATTTT.

The genes are TRBV11-2 and TRBJ1-2; 9 bases agree with TRBD1. V lost 6 bases and J lost 5; bases outside the gene matches: 7. In germline, CDR1 is SGHAT, CDR2 FQNNGV. The CDR3 extends over 14 amino acids. The CDR3 region has the DNA TGTGCCAGCAGAAACTCCGGACAGGGGTATGGCTACACCTTC. Amino acid sequence: CASRNSGQGYGYTF.

This clone is judged medium-sized. J is TRBJ1-4 and V is TRBV2; D gene unclear. V shed 7 bases and J shed 8 bases, with 20 bases lying between them. The CDR3 extends over 15 amino acids. CDR1 and CDR2 (germline): SNHLY, FYNNEI. CDR3 amino acids: CASIPPGGRREKLFF. DNA of the CDR3: TGTGCCAGCATCCCCCCGGGAGGGAGACGGGAAAAACTGTTTTTT.

V gene TRBV7-2 combines with J gene TRBJ2-5; the match to TRBD2 covers 15 bases. Losses at the gene ends were 5 bases for V and 5 bases for J; bases not matched to a gene: 6. This CDR3 contains 16 residues. Germline CDR1 is SGHTA and CDR2 is FQGNSA. The CDR3 spells CASSRGTSGGLETQYF. CDR3 in DNA: TGTGCCAGCAGCCGGGGGACTAGCGGGGGGCTGGAGACCCAGTACTTC.

The sample holds a few counts of this clone. V gene TRBV6-5 combines with J gene TRBJ2-3, with 9 bases matching TRBD1. J was trimmed by 3 bases and V by 2 bases; bases with no gene match: 6. This CDR3 is built from 16 residues. Germline V CDR1 and CDR2: MNHEY, SVGAGI. The CDR3 here is CASSYGSGQGTDTQYF. For the CDR3, the DNA is TGTGCCAGCAGTTACGGTTCGGGACAGGGTACAGATACGCAGTATTTT.

This clone has only a few counts. The gene calls are TRBV11-2 and TRBJ1-1; no reliable D call. Trimming left V 0 bases short and J 11 bases short, with 13 bases between. Germline V CDR1 and CDR2: SGHAT, FQNNGV. The CDR3 contains 13 residues. The CDR3 region is CASSLDSGRLAFF. In DNA form, the CDR3 reads TGTGCCAGCAGCTTAGATAGCGGTCGGCTGGCTTTCTTT. Combining the CDR3 with reference TRBV11-2 and TRBJ1-1 gives the whole variable domain EAGVAQSPRYKIIEKRQSVAFWCNPISGHATLYWYQQILGQGPKLLIQFQNNGVVDDSQLPKDRFSAERLKGVDSTLKIQPAKLEDSAVYLCASSLDSGRLAFFGQGTRLTVV.

This clone was seen a few times. The gene calls are TRBV4-1 and TRBJ2-7; D may be TRBD2 (6 bases). Trimming removed 6 bases at V and 6 bases at J, with 9 bases between. Germline values: CDR1 MGHRA, CDR2 YSYEKL. The CDR3 is 11 amino acids. CDR3 DNA: TGCGCCAGCAGGGGGGGTGTCGAGCAGTACTTC. It encodes CASRGGVEQYF.

The sample holds a few counts of this clone. This chain links TRBV7-2 with TRBJ2-1, with D uncertain. The CDR3 covers 14 residues. Germline V lookup: CDR1 SGHTA, CDR2 FQGNSA. The germline V and J ends were trimmed by 2 bases and 4 bases, with 9 bases remaining between them. CDR3 sequence reads: CASSLPQLYNEQFF. In DNA, the CDR3 is TGTGCCAGCAGCTTACCCCAGTTGTACAATGAGCAGTTCTTC.

The rearrangement links TRBV5-7 to TRBJ1-4; weak D call: TRBD1 (5 bases). TRBV5-7 is known as an ORF, though its function is uncertain. The CDR3 sequence is 17 residues long. V was trimmed by 4 bases and J by 4 bases, leaving 20 bases between them. CDR3: CASSPGTRPRGNEKLFF. Here the CDR3 DNA reads TGTGCCAGCAGCCCGGGGACTCGTCCGAGGGGTAATGAAAAACTGTTTTTT.

This clone was seen only a few times. The CDR3 DNA follows: TGTGCCAGCAGTGTTACAGGGCAAGGGTCCTACGAGCAGTACTTC. This codes for CASSVTGQGSYEQYF. This chain uses TRBV25-1 with TRBJ2-7, with D tentatively TRBD1 (6 bases). From germline, CDR1 is MGHDK and CDR2 SYGVNS. This CDR3 spans 15 amino acids. V was clipped by 4 bases and J by 1 base, with 14 bases between them.

CDR3 sequence: CASSPLGGRETQYF. DNA for the CDR3: TGCGCCAGCAGCCCCCTCGGGGGTCGGGAGACCCAGTACTTC. The rearrangement links TRBV5-1 to TRBJ2-5, with D maybe TRBD2 (6 bases). Trimming stripped 4 bases from V and 5 bases from J, with 15 bases between. From germline, CDR1 is SGHRS and CDR2 YFSETQ. The CDR3 length is 14 residues.

V usage is TRBV19 and J usage is TRBJ1-1, with D possibly being TRBD1 (6 bases). This CDR3 spans 15 amino acids. With 6 bases removed from V and 1 base from J, the gap between germline ends came to 15 bases. Germline V lookup: CDR1 LNHDA, CDR2 SQIVND (reference sequence). The CDR3 DNA sequence: TGTGCCAGTAGCATCAATGACAGGACGAACACTGAAGCTTTCTTT. This sequence encodes CASSINDRTNTEAFF.

This chain's CDR3 is CATTGQGNSPLHF. The CDR3 DNA sequence: TGTGCCACCACTGGGCAGGGTAATTCACCCCTCCACTTT. The chain recombines TRBV7-9 with TRBJ1-6; tentative D call: TRBD1 (5 bases). The CDR3 extends over 13 amino acids. Between the trimmed V and J ends, which lost 10 bases and 6 bases, there was a span of 13 bases. Germline CDR1 reads SEHNR; CDR2 reads FQNEAQ (reference sequence).

This rearrangement joins TRBV24-1 to TRBJ2-2, with a tentative D call TRBD2 (6 bases). Trimming took 4 bases from V and 5 from J, leaving 16 bases between them. The CDR3 contains 16 residues. Per germline, CDR1 KGHDR and CDR2 SFDVKD. In DNA form, the CDR3 reads TGTGCCACCAGTGACCCGCGGACCGCGGGGACCGGGGAGCTGTTTTTT. It is translated as CATSDPRTAGTGELFF.